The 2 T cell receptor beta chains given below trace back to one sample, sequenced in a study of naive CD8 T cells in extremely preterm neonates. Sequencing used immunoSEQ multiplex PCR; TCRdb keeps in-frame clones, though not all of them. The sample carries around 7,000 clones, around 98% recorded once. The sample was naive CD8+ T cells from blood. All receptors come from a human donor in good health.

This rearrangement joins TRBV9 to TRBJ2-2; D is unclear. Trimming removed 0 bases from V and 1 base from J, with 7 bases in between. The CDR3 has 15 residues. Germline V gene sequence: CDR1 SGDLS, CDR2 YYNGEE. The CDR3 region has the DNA TGTGCCAGCAGCGTAGTCGCGGAGAACACCGGGGAGCTGTTTTTT. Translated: CASSVVAENTGELFF.

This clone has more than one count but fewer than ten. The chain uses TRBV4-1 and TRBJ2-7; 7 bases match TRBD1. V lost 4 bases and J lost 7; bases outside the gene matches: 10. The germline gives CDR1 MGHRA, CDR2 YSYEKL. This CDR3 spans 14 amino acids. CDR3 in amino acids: CASSRDRDRGEQYF. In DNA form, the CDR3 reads TGCGCCAGCAGCCGAGACCGGGACAGAGGGGAGCAGTACTTC.